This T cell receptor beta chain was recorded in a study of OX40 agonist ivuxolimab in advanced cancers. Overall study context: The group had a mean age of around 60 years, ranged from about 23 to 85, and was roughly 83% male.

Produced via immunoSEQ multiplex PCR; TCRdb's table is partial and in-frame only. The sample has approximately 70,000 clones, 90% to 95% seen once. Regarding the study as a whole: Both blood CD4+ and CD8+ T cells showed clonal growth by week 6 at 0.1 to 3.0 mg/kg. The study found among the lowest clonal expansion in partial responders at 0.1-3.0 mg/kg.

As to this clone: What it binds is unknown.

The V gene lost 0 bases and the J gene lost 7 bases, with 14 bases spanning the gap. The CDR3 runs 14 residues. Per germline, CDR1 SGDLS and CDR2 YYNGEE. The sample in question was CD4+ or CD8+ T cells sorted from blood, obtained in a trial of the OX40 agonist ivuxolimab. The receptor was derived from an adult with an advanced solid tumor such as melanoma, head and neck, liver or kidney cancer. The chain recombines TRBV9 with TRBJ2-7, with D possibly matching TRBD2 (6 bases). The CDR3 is CASSVAERAREQYF. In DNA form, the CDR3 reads TGTGCCAGCAGCGTAGCGGAGCGGGCCCGGGAGCAGTACTTC.